This TCR beta chain was obtained from a study of T cell responses to AZD1222 COVID-19 vaccine. Broader study findings: Most donors were white British, females outnumbered males, and clonal diversity was possibly underestimated.

Between the trimmed V and J ends, which lost 5 bases and 3 bases, there was a span of 11 bases. Per the germline V gene, CDR1 is SEHNR and CDR2 is FQNEAQ (reference sequence). CDR3 length: 13 amino acids. Generated by immunoSEQ multiplex PCR, the TCRdb table keeps only in-frame clones and is missing some. The sample contains about 56,000 clones, around 88% of which appear only once. Details on this clone: Its antigen is undetermined.

The TCR sequence derives from an adult who received the AZD1222 COVID-19 vaccine. The chain combines TRBV7-9 with TRBJ2-7; D is possibly TRBD2 (6 bases). Sequencing was performed on peripheral blood, taken 28 days after the second AZD1222 dose. The CDR3 bases are TGTGCCAGCAGCCCCGGGACTTTCTACGAGCAGTACTTC. It translates to CASSPGTFYEQYF.